The 8 T cell receptor beta chains reported below all come from one sample, sequenced in a study of T cells after yellow fever vaccination. TCRdb re-called the 5' RACE reads with MiXCR, one entry per CDR3 protein. Here the sample spans approximately 330,000 distinct CDR3 sequences, approximately 4% being singletons. This specimen was PBMCs, taken 5 days after the yellow fever booster vaccination. The source is a man younger than 30 who received the YFV17D yellow fever vaccine.

This clonotype has at least ten counts. The chain carries TRBV7-9 and TRBJ1-1; no definite D call. Germline loops: CDR1 SEHNR, CDR2 FQNEAQ (reference sequence). V was clipped by 8 bases and J by 10 bases, with 26 bases between them. CDR3 length equals 15 residues. The CDR3 protein is CASRPEAAPLGRAFF. DNA for the CDR3: TGTGCCAGCCGCCCCGAGGCAGCCCCTCTCGGGCGAGCTTTCTTT.

This clonotype was detected only a few times. CDR3 nucleotides: TGTGCCAGCTCCGAAAGAGTTGGCACCTATTACGAGCAGTACTTC. It yields the protein CASSERVGTYYEQYF. J is TRBJ2-7 and V is TRBV18; D not certain. The CDR3 is made up of 15 amino acids. Per the germline V gene, CDR1 is KGHSH and CDR2 is LQKENI. V was trimmed by 6 bases and J by 4 bases, leaving 19 bases between them.

This clonotype appeared a few times. V gene TRBV6-4 combines with J gene TRBJ2-2, with D unresolved. This CDR3 contains 14 residues. V was trimmed by 3 bases and J by 2 bases, leaving 7 bases between them. Germline assignment: CDR1 MRHNA and CDR2 SNTAGT. The CDR3 sequence: CASSEGLNTGELFF. CDR3 nucleotide sequence: TGTGCCAGCAGTGAAGGGCTAAACACCGGGGAGCTGTTTTTT.

V gene TRBV9 combines with J gene TRBJ2-3, with D perhaps being TRBD1 or TRBD2 (6 bases each). The CDR3 loop spans 15 amino acids. Germline V gives CDR1 SGDLS, CDR2 YYNGEE. Trimming removed 4 bases from V and 3 bases from J, with 15 bases in between. The CDR3 loop reads CASSPYTGRTDTQYF. The CDR3 DNA sequence: TGTGCCAGCAGCCCATACACAGGGAGGACAGATACGCAGTATTTT.

This clonotype was picked up many times. This chain joins TRBV7-9 and TRBJ1-1, with 8 bases matching TRBD1. V dropped 5 bases and J dropped 0; count of bases not matched to a gene: 5. The CDR3 loop spans 15 amino acids. Germline assignment: CDR1 SEHNR and CDR2 FQNEAQ (reference sequence). The CDR3 protein is CASSHGQGMNTEAFF. CDR3 nucleotide sequence: TGTGCCAGCAGCCACGGACAGGGTATGAACACTGAAGCTTTCTTT.

This clonotype has only a few counts. Here the CDR3 reads CAISDPRGPQHF. In DNA, the CDR3 is TGTGCCATCAGTGACCCACGGGGGCCCCAGCATTTT. V and J are TRBV10-3 and TRBJ1-5; no firm D call. The ends were cut back, 3 bases at V and 9 bases at J, with 9 bases in the middle. The length of the CDR3 is 12 residues. CDR1 and CDR2 (germline): ENHRY, SYGVKD.

V and J are TRBV28 and TRBJ1-5, with D possibly matching TRBD1 (6 bases). V gave up 3 bases and J gave up 3 bases, with 15 bases separating them. Germline CDR1 reads MDHEN; CDR2 reads SYDVKM. This CDR3 comprises 16 residues. For the CDR3, the DNA is TGTGCCAGCAGTTTCACCCTCGGACAGAACAATCAGCCCCAGCATTTT. This translates into CASSFTLGQNNQPQHF.

The table lists this clonotype with a few counts. The rearrangement joins TRBV20-1 to TRBJ1-2; tentatively, D is TRBD1 (5 bases). Trimming removed 0 bases from V and 4 bases from J, with 18 bases in between. The CDR3 has 16 amino acids. Germline loops: CDR1 DFQATT, CDR2 SNEGSKA (reference sequence). CDR3 coding DNA: TGCAGTGCTAGAGATCACACAAAGGGGACGGGCTATGGCTACACCTTC. Translated, it gives CSARDHTKGTGYGYTF.